In this sample, the clone carrying this T cell receptor (beta chain) turned up once. What it binds is not known. These data are taken from a study of cytomegalovirus exposure and HLA in healthy donors. Vbeta (60) and Jbeta (13) primers were used in the PCR. Sequencing was performed with immunoSEQ multiplex PCR; in TCRdb, only in-frame clones are kept and a portion is missing. The repertoire holds around 100,000 clones, with approximately 71% as singletons. Study-wide results and limits: As confirmed in vitro, a few CMV-associated chains were specific for CMV antigens.

The CDR3 has 14 amino acids. Germline assignment: CDR1 SGDLS and CDR2 YYNGEE. Trimming left V 0 bases short and J 4 bases short, with 11 bases between. The source is a woman under 30 in good health and CMV-seropositive. This chain joins TRBV9 and TRBJ2-7, with D possibly being TRBD1 (5 bases). Sequencing input: PBMCs. CDR3 loop: CASSVGPGSYEQYF. CDR3 DNA: TGTGCCAGCAGCGTAGGTCCAGGGTCGTACGAGCAGTACTTC.